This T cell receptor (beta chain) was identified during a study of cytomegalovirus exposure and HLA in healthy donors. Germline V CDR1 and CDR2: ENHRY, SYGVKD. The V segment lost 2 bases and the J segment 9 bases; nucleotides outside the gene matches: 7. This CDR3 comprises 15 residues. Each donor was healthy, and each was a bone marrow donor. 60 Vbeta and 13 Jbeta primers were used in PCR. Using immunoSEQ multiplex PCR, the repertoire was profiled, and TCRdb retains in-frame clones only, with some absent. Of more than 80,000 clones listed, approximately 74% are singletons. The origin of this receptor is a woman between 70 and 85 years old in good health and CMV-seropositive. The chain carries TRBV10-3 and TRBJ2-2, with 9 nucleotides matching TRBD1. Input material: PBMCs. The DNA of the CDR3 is TGTGCCATCAGTGAGCCGGGACAGGGACGTCGGGAGCTGTTTTTT. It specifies CAISEPGQGRRELFF.